This TCR beta chain was found in a study of shared clonotypes between healthy human individuals. Turning to the study itself: Each donor's CD8 memory used one plate, CD8 naive two, each CD4 subset three.

Unmatched junction bases numbered 6, after V lost 5 bases and J lost 3 bases. The germline CDR1 and CDR2 sequences are KGHSH and LQKENI. This CDR3 region has 14 residues. TCRdb's copy holds only in-frame clones and misses some; the assay was immunoSEQ multiplex PCR. The table records around 600,000 clones, more than 95% of them present only once. The specimen was naive CD4+ T cells sorted from blood. The subset is: CD45RA+ positively selected. The sequence was collected from a woman aged 25 to 39 in good health. The chain joins TRBV18 to TRBJ2-7; TRBD2 matches at 8 bases. CDR3 DNA: TGTGCCAGCTCAATGACAGCGGGAGTCTACGAGCAGTACTTC. Protein: CASSMTAGVYEQYF.